This TCR beta chain comes out of a study of blood T cell repertoires in COVID-19. Study-level background: Nucleic acid was either cDNA or gDNA, and it came from T cells, B-cell-depleted T cells, or PBMCs.

The authors' processing: For nucleated cells, counts were estimated from reference gene primer amplification. Method: immunoSEQ multiplex PCR; TCRdb's copy keeps in-frame clones and lacks some. V and J calls plus clone size are reproduced from that table; the DNA served to infer D and trimming. The sample has about 280,000 clones; 70% to 90% are singletons. Assignment of participants to cohorts was predicated upon participant-reported clinical history. Recovered participants had two consecutive negative NP/OP PCR tests, healthcare professional clearance, or symptom resolution. The CDR3 spans 15 residues. Germline CDR1 reads MGHRA; CDR2 reads YSYEKL. Trimming took 5 bases from V and 4 from J; bases not matched to a gene: 7.

The sequenced sample consisted of PBMCs or T cells enriched from blood (not recorded which). This receptor was obtained from a woman aged 35 to 49 who had recovered from COVID-19. V gene TRBV4-1 combines with J gene TRBJ1-2, with 10 bases aligning to TRBD1. The CDR3, as DNA: TGCGCCAGCAGCTTGAGGGACAGGGGTGGCTATGGCTACACCTTC. Encoded protein: CASSLRDRGGYGYTF.